This is a list of T cell receptor beta chains from one sample in a study of blood T cell repertoires in COVID-19. Measured with immunoSEQ multiplex PCR; TCRdb has only the in-frame clones, and not every one. The repertoire consists of about 330,000 clones, with roughly 87% occurring once and the leading ten covering roughly 1%. The sample comprised PBMCs or T cells enriched from blood (not recorded which). These receptors came from a woman aged 30 to 39 who had recovered from COVID-19. Both conserved end residues are part of each CDR3. Each record gives: J gene, V gene, D gene, clone size, CDR3 protein, CDR3 DNA. A D gene is named only where the DNA matches it firmly. Clone size appears in some rows only: once, few, many, or a class for an expanded clone.

TRBJ2-3 | TRBV29-1 | NA | once | CSVGARDKDTQYF | TGCAGCGTTGGCGCCCGGGACAAAGATACGCAGTATTTT
TRBJ1-5 | TRBV2 | TRBD1 | NA | CASRKEPGQGNQPQHF | TGTGCCAGCAGAAAAGAACCGGGACAGGGGAATCAGCCCCAGCATTTT
TRBJ2-7 | TRBV18 | NA | few | CASSPGGNYEQYF | TGTGCCAGCTCACCGGGAGGCAACTACGAGCAGTACTTC
TRBJ1-2 | TRBV1 | NA | NA | CTSSQVGSFLYGYTF | TGCACCAGCAGCCAAGTCGGGTCTTTCCTTTATGGCTACACCTTC
TRBJ2-1 | TRBV6-5 | NA | NA | CASSPYNEQFF | TGTGCCAGCAGTCCGTACAATGAGCAGTTCTTC
TRBJ1-1 | TRBV3-1/TRBV3-2 | TRBD1 | NA | CASSQTRDRVTEAFF | TGTGCCAGCAGCCAAACGCGGGACAGGGTGACTGAAGCTTTCTTT
TRBJ2-1 | TRBV5-1 | NA | NA | CASSLAQSRSYNEQFF | TGCGCCAGCAGCTTGGCCCAAAGCCGCTCCTACAATGAGCAGTTCTTC
TRBJ2-3 | TRBV10-1 | NA | NA | CASSEPRTDTQYF | TGCGCCAGCAGTGAGCCCCGTACAGATACGCAGTATTTT
TRBJ1-3 | TRBV7-2 | NA | NA | CASARGGSGNTIYF | TGTGCCAGCGCCCGCGGGGGTTCTGGAAACACCATATATTTT
TRBJ1-5 | TRBV7-9 | TRBD1 | NA | CASSATGARVNQPQHF | TGTGCCAGCAGCGCAACAGGGGCGCGGGTCAATCAGCCCCAGCATTTT
TRBJ1-5 | TRBV19 | TRBD1 | once | CASIPTGGFGNQPQHF | TGTGCCAGTATCCCGACAGGGGGTTTTGGCAATCAGCCCCAGCATTTT
TRBJ2-5 | TRBV19 | NA | NA | CAIGTGPHGTQYF | TGTGCCATTGGAACAGGGCCCCACGGGACCCAGTACTTC
TRBJ1-5 | TRBV2 | TRBD1 | NA | CASSDGRGQRQPQHF | TGTGCCAGCAGTGACGGGAGGGGGCAGAGGCAGCCCCAGCATTTT
TRBJ1-2 | TRBV28 | NA | NA | CASSPDSLTYGYTF | TGTGCCAGCAGCCCGGACAGCCTAACTTATGGCTACACCTTC
TRBJ1-1 | TRBV2 | TRBD1 | NA | CASSDWDRGTGSIRGEAFF | TGTGCCAGCAGTGATTGGGACAGGGGAACGGGTTCGATTCGGGGCGAAGCTTTCTTT
TRBJ1-5 | TRBV7-2 | NA | NA | CASRLDRLGNQPQHF | TGTGCCAGCAGACTCGACAGGCTGGGCAATCAGCCCCAGCATTTT
TRBJ1-6 | TRBV7-2 | TRBD1 | NA | CASRKGQGDNSPLHF | TGTGCCAGCAGAAAGGGACAGGGGGATAATTCACCCCTCCACTTT
TRBJ1-1 | TRBV7-2 | NA | NA | CASSLAPHMNTEAFF | TGTGCCAGCAGCTTAGCCCCGCACATGAACACTGAAGCTTTCTTT
TRBJ2-1 | TRBV19 | TRBD2 | NA | CASSLPLAGGPGEQFF | TGTGCCAGTAGTCTCCCACTAGCGGGGGGCCCGGGGGAGCAGTTCTTC
TRBJ1-3 | TRBV6-1 | NA | NA | CASSEREGPTSGNTIYF | TGTGCCAGCAGTGAGAGGGAGGGACCGACCTCTGGAAACACCATATATTTT
TRBJ2-1 | TRBV28 | NA | NA | CASRLRQVANEQFF | TGTGCCAGCAGGCTCCGGCAGGTCGCCAATGAGCAGTTCTTC
TRBJ1-6 | TRBV28 | TRBD1 | NA | CASSPLLQGSSYNSPLHF | TGTGCCAGCAGTCCCCTATTACAGGGGAGCTCCTATAATTCACCCCTCCACTTT
TRBJ2-7 | TRBV19 | TRBD1 | once | CASRDRVNDEQYF | TGTGCCAGTAGGGACAGGGTAAACGACGAGCAGTACTTC
TRBJ2-5 | TRBV3-1/TRBV3-2 | TRBD1 | NA | CASSQLPGTAQQETQYF | TGTGCCAGCAGCCAACTCCCCGGGACAGCACAACAAGAGACCCAGTACTTC
TRBJ2-1 | TRBV3-1/TRBV3-2 | NA | once | CASSKAGASYNEQFF | TGTGCCAGCAGCAAGGCGGGGGCCTCCTACAATGAGCAGTTCTTC
TRBJ1-1 | TRBV6-2/TRBV6-3 | NA | NA | CASSYPTTGRNTEAFF | TGTGCCAGCAGTTACCCAACTACAGGGCGGAACACTGAAGCTTTCTTT
TRBJ1-5 | TRBV30 | NA | NA | CAWSVKNSNQPQHF | TGTGCCTGGAGTGTCAAAAATAGCAATCAGCCCCAGCATTTT
TRBJ2-1 | TRBV6-2/TRBV6-3 | TRBD2 | NA | CASSGTIYPSYNEQFF | TGTGCCAGCAGTGGGACTATTTACCCCTCCTACAATGAGCAGTTCTTC
TRBJ2-1 | TRBV2 | NA | NA | CASTPLGAGVDEQFF | TGTGCCAGCACCCCTCTAGGAGCAGGGGTGGATGAGCAGTTCTTC